This TCR beta chain was identified in a study of blood T cell repertoires in COVID-19. Study-level information: PBMCs, B-cell-depleted T cells, or T cells were the source of the cDNA or gDNA that made up the material.

V was clipped by 4 bases and J by 4 bases, with 16 bases between them. The CDR3 has 15 residues. CDR1 and CDR2 (germline): SEHNR, FQNEAQ (reference sequence). In the authors' methods: From reference gene primer amplification, estimates of nucleated cell counts were derived. The method was immunoSEQ multiplex PCR; TCRdb's version includes in-frame clones alone and lacks a portion of them. V and J calls and clone size are as listed in that table; D and trimming were resolved from the DNA. This table has some 220,000 clones, roughly 84% appearing once. The gene calls are TRBV7-9 and TRBJ1-2; D not resolved. The sequenced material came from peripheral blood. The clonotype comes from a woman aged 55-75 years with acute or convalescent COVID-19. CDR3 in amino acids: CASSSGTATLYGYTF. The CDR3 nucleotides are TGTGCCAGCAGCTCCGGTACAGCCACCCTCTATGGCTACACCTTC.